This T cell receptor (beta chain) was captured in a study of blood T cells in healthy people across ages. This clonotype was counted ten times or more. Its antigen is undetermined. Whole-study findings and limits: Long-lived donors had more naive CD4+ cells and higher diversity than aged donors.

PCR was performed a second time for 7 to 11 cycles using a sample-barcoded 5' primer and a J-beta primer mix. TCRdb processed the 5' RACE reads anew with MiXCR; each CDR3 protein has one entry. The profile shows about 1,600,000 distinct CDR3 sequences, roughly 45% of them singletons. Germline assignment: CDR1 MNHEY and CDR2 SVGAGI. This CDR3 has 13 residues. V gave up 7 bases and J gave up 7 bases; unmatched junction bases: 7. What was sequenced was blood. The chain combines TRBV6-5 with TRBJ2-1; TRBD2 matches 7 bases. This receptor was identified in a woman aged 18-29 years in good health. The CDR3 nucleotides read TGTGCCAGCACTGAGGGAGGGCGAAATGAGCAGTTCTTC. Amino acid sequence: CASTEGGRNEQFF.